The 24 T cell receptor beta chains below were found in one sample sequenced in a study of identical twins. One entry per CDR3 protein, called by TCRdb with MiXCR from the 5' RACE reads. The sample includes roughly 1.6 million distinct CDR3 sequences, more than 30% of them seen just once. Sequencing used cord blood. All receptors derive from a newborn girl in good health.

This clonotype occurred once. This may arise from a read error, as a much more abundant clone is one base away. This chain links TRBV7-7 with TRBJ2-3, with D tentatively TRBD2 (6 bases). The V gene's germline CDR1 is SSHAT and CDR2 FNYEAQ (reference sequence). This CDR3 contains 15 residues. The CDR3, as DNA: TGTGCCAGCGGCTTAGCGACTAGACGCACAGATACGCAGTATTTT. This codes for CASGLATRRTDTQYF.

The CDR3 DNA reads as TGCGCCAGCCAACGCCTAGCGGGGGGGTCAGATACGCAGTATTTT. It translates to CASQRLAGGSDTQYF. The genes are TRBV4-1 and TRBJ2-3; TRBD2 matches at 12 bases. V shed 8 bases, J shed 4 bases, and the junction held 7 bases outside the gene matches. Germline CDR1 MGHRA, CDR2 YSYEKL. This CDR3 contains 15 residues.

This clonotype has ten or more counts. The chain carries TRBV29-1 and TRBJ1-2; D uncertain. V lost 5 bases and J 3 bases, leaving 13 bases between the germline ends. CDR3 size: 13 residues. Germline CDR1 reads SQVTM; CDR2 reads ANQGSEA. CDR3 residues: CSVLSPHDYGYTF. CDR3 DNA: TGCAGCGTTCTCAGCCCTCATGACTATGGCTACACCTTC.

The chain joins TRBV15 to TRBJ2-7, with 7 bases matching TRBD1. Trimming at V came to 7 bases and at J to 2 bases, leaving 8 bases not matched to a gene. Germline V gives CDR1 LNHNV, CDR2 YYDKDF (reference sequence). There are 14 residues in the CDR3. The CDR3 sequence: CATTPGGYPYEQYF. DNA for the CDR3: TGTGCCACCACACCAGGGGGATACCCCTACGAGCAGTACTTC.

V and J are TRBV4-2 and TRBJ1-1, with D maybe TRBD1 (5 bases). The CDR3 has 16 amino acids. The germline gives CDR1 LGHNA, CDR2 YNFKEQ. The V end was cut by 3 bases, the J end by 0 bases, with 14 bases between. In DNA, the CDR3 is TGTGCCAGCAGCCAGGATGAGGGACGGATGAACACTGAAGCTTTCTTT. Its translation is CASSQDEGRMNTEAFF.

In this sample, this clonotype turned up many times. The chain joins TRBV5-1 to TRBJ2-1; D may be TRBD1 or TRBD2 (5 bases each). Trimming left V 0 bases short and J 0 bases short, with 10 bases between. The CDR3 loop spans 16 amino acids. Germline V gives CDR1 SGHRS, CDR2 YFSETQ. CDR3 nucleotides: TGCGCCAGCAGCTTGGCCGGGGCGAGCTCCTACAATGAGCAGTTCTTC. As protein: CASSLAGASSYNEQFF.

This chain uses TRBV10-3 with TRBJ2-5; TRBD2 aligns across 9 bases. The CDR3 totals 13 residues. The ends lost 6 bases at V and 7 bases at J; junction bases unmatched: 6. Germline loops: CDR1 ENHRY, CDR2 SYGVKD. CDR3 region: CAISLSGGGTQYF. The CDR3 region has the DNA TGTGCCATCAGCCTTAGCGGGGGAGGGACCCAGTACTTC.

V gene TRBV20-1 combines with J gene TRBJ2-4, with D maybe TRBD2 (6 bases). The J call may be incorrect, as the DNA end agrees better with TRBJ2-7. The length of the CDR3 is 16 residues. The V gene's germline CDR1 is DFQATT and CDR2 SNEGSKA (reference sequence). The CDR3 sequence: CSARDRAGTLKYEQYF. The DNA of the CDR3 is TGCAGTGCTAGAGATAGGGCCGGGACTTTGAAGTACGAGCAGTACTTC.

The rearrangement links TRBV20-1 to TRBJ1-5, with a weak D call TRBD1 (5 bases). CDR3 length: 12 amino acids. Germline V gives CDR1 DFQATT, CDR2 SNEGSKA (reference sequence). The germline V and J ends were trimmed by 4 bases and 8 bases, with 12 bases remaining between them. CDR3 sequence: CSANGQGKPQHF. Written as DNA, the CDR3 is TGCAGTGCTAATGGGCAGGGCAAGCCCCAGCATTTT.

The chain joins TRBV28 to TRBJ1-1, with TRBD1 identical over 10 bases. V lost 6 bases and J lost 10; bases outside the gene matches: 2. Germline V gene lookup returns CDR1 MDHEN and CDR2 SYDVKM. CDR3 length: 11 amino acids. Here the CDR3 DNA reads TGTGCCAGCAGCGGGGACAGGGGAGCTTTCTTT. It is translated as CASSGDRGAFF.

To note about this clonotype: This sequence may be a read error, since a much larger clone differs from it by one base. This chain uses TRBV5-1 with TRBJ2-4; TRBD2 agrees at 10 bases. Per the germline V gene, CDR1 is SGHRS and CDR2 is YFSETQ. The CDR3 sequence is 15 residues long. CDR3 bases: TGCGCCAGCAGCGCCGGACTAGCGGCGAAAAGCATTCAGTACTTC. As protein: CASSAGLAAKSIQYF. Complete variable domain (other parts from reference TRBV5-1 and TRBJ2-4): KAGVTQTPRYLIKTRGQQVTLSCSPISGHRSVSWYQQTPGQGLQFLFEYFSETQRNKGNFPGRFSGRQFSNSRSEMNVSTLELGDSALYLCASSAGLAAKSIQYFGAGTRLSVL.

This clonotype showed up many times. The rearrangement joins TRBV7-9 to TRBJ1-1; no firm D call. Germline CDR1 SEHNR, CDR2 FQNEAQ (reference sequence). V was cut by 5 bases and J by 5 bases, with 12 bases left in between. The CDR3 runs to 13 residues. The CDR3 bases are TGTGCCAGCAGCCCGACCGGGCGGACTGAAGCTTTCTTT. It is translated as CASSPTGRTEAFF.

This clonotype was seen a few times. J is TRBJ2-7 and V is TRBV20-1; TRBD1 matches 9 bases. V lost 6 bases, J lost 2 bases, and 5 bases stayed unmatched. The CDR3 extends over 13 amino acids. Germline-derived CDR1 and CDR2 are DFQATT and SNEGSKA (reference sequence). In DNA, the CDR3 is TGCAGTGCAAGACAGGGGGGCCCCTACGAGCAGTACTTC. It codes for CSARQGGPYEQYF.

This clonotype has just a few counts. The V call is TRBV7-9, the J call TRBJ1-2; possible D gene TRBD1, 6 bases. V gave up 5 bases and J gave up 0 bases, with 16 bases separating them. CDR1 and CDR2 (germline): SEHNR, FQNEAQ (reference sequence). This CDR3 is built from 16 residues. CDR3 region: CASSLITGLANYGYTF. CDR3 nucleotides: TGTGCCAGCAGCCTTATTACAGGGCTAGCTAACTATGGCTACACCTTC.

The V and J genes are TRBV6-4 and TRBJ2-1, with D perhaps being TRBD1 or TRBD2 (6 bases each). CDR1 and CDR2 from the germline V gene are MRHNA and SNTAGT. V was shortened by 8 bases and J by 6 bases, with 14 bases between the two germline ends. This CDR3 is built from 13 residues. The CDR3: CASGAQGGNEQFF. In DNA form, the CDR3 reads TGTGCCAGCGGGGCACAGGGAGGCAATGAGCAGTTCTTC.

J is TRBJ2-1 and V is TRBV5-6, with TRBD2 matching 9 bases. Germline CDR1 is SGHDT and CDR2 is YYEEEE. J gave up 1 base and V 0 bases, and 5 bases lay outside the gene matches. This CDR3 contains 17 residues. As DNA, the CDR3 is TGTGCCAGCAGCTTGGGCGGGAGGGCCGGGTCCTACAATGAGCAGTTCTTC. It specifies CASSLGGRAGSYNEQFF.

The rearrangement joins TRBV25-1 to TRBJ2-4; 11 nucleotides align to TRBD1. The DNA end favors TRBJ2-7, so the J call may be wrong. Germline V gene sequence: CDR1 MGHDK, CDR2 SYGVNS. The CDR3 consists of 15 residues. The CDR3 nucleotides read TGTGCCAGCAGTGAAATGGGGACAGGGGGCTACGAGCAGTACTTC. Translation: CASSEMGTGGYEQYF.

This clonotype was observed a few times. The gene calls are TRBV27 and TRBJ1-6; 8 bases align to TRBD1. Germline CDR1 is MNHEY and CDR2 is SMNVEV (reference sequence). Losses at the gene ends were 6 bases for V and 3 bases for J; bases not matched to a gene: 10. The CDR3 extends over 17 amino acids. The DNA for the CDR3 is TGTGCCAGCAGCGTTTCCAGGGGGCGCTACTATAATTCACCCCTCCACTTT. Protein sequence: CASSVSRGRYYNSPLHF.

This clonotype has ten or more counts. This sequence joins TRBV6-6 and TRBJ1-2; a possible D gene is TRBD1 (6 bases). Trimming pared 9 bases from V and 6 bases from J, leaving 8 bases between. The germline V gene encodes CDR1 MNHNY and CDR2 SVGAGI (reference sequence). The CDR3 has 10 residues. The CDR3 bases are TGTGCCAGTCGACAGGATGGCTACACCTTC. Its protein is CASRQDGYTF.

This clonotype was seen a handful of times. The rearrangement uses TRBV2 and TRBJ2-1, with D uncertain. The CDR3 length is 15 residues. V lost 1 base, J lost 3 bases, and 10 bases lay in between. CDR1 is SNHLY, CDR2 FYNNEI, per germline. CDR3 DNA sequence: TGTGCCAGCAGTGAAGAGGTGTCCCGCTACAATGAGCAGTTCTTC. This sequence encodes CASSEEVSRYNEQFF.

This clonotype was observed a handful of times. The chain recombines TRBV11-2 with TRBJ2-1, with 9 bases identical to TRBD2. The V segment lost 3 bases and the J segment 8 bases; nucleotides outside the gene matches: 5. Germline values: CDR1 SGHAT, CDR2 FQNNGV. This CDR3 region has 14 residues. Here the CDR3 reads CASSLASGNYEQFF. The DNA for the CDR3 is TGTGCCAGCAGCTTGGCTAGCGGGAACTATGAGCAGTTCTTC.

The table lists this clonotype with a few counts. The V call is TRBV2, the J call TRBJ2-7; 9 nucleotides line up with TRBD2. There are 14 residues in the CDR3. Germline values: CDR1 SNHLY, CDR2 FYNNEI. Unmatched junction bases numbered 6, after V lost 6 bases and J lost 3 bases. CDR3 nucleotide sequence: TGTGCCAGCAGCCGGACTAGCGCCAGCTACGAGCAGTACTTC. As protein: CASSRTSASYEQYF. Complete variable domain (other parts from reference TRBV2 and TRBJ2-7): EPEVTQTPSHQVTQMGQEVILRCVPISNHLYFYWYRQILGQKVEFLVSFYNNEISEKSEIFDDQFSVERPDGSNFTLKIRSTKLEDSAMYFCASSRTSASYEQYFGPGTRLTVT.

This clonotype occurred many times. The chain couples TRBV27 to TRBJ1-6; TRBD1 aligns across 8 bases. The CDR3 is 17 residues long. The germline CDR1 and CDR2 sequences are MNHEY and SMNVEV (reference sequence). The junction had 4 bases not matched to a gene; V was cut back by 3 bases and J by 0 bases. The DNA of the CDR3 is TGTGCCAGCAGTTTCCGGGACAGGAGCTCCTATAATTCACCCCTCCACTTT. Amino acid sequence: CASSFRDRSSYNSPLHF.

This clonotype was counted only a few times. V is TRBV24-1 and J is TRBJ1-5; 7 nucleotides line up with TRBD1. The length of the CDR3 is 12 residues. Germline V CDR1 and CDR2: KGHDR, SFDVKD. V dropped 6 bases and J dropped 5; count of bases not matched to a gene: 0. This CDR3 is CATSTGDQPQHF. For the CDR3, the DNA is TGTGCCACCAGTACAGGGGATCAGCCCCAGCATTTT.